This TCR beta chain was documented in a study of blood T cell repertoires in COVID-19. Across the study: The cDNA or gDNA used as material had been derived from T cells, B-cell-depleted T cells, or PBMCs.

This clone was detected only a few times. Produced via immunoSEQ multiplex PCR; TCRdb's table is partial and in-frame only. The repertoire holds over 110,000 clones, with approximately 88% as singletons. The clonotype originates from a human donor in a cohort sampled during active COVID-19. The sequenced material came from peripheral blood.

CDR3 region: CASSLVAGSTYGYTF. The CDR3 nucleotides are TGTGCCAGCAGCTTGGTGGCAGGATCGACCTATGGCTACACCTTC. The chain is built from TRBV5-4 and TRBJ1-2; no clear D gene. With 0 bases removed from V and 4 bases from J, the gap between germline ends came to 13 bases. This CDR3 is 15 amino acids long. Germline values: CDR1 SGHNT, CDR2 YYREEE (reference sequence).